Listed below are T cell receptor beta chains from one sample, sequenced in a study of Ad26.COV2.S vaccination and SARS-CoV-2 variants. The method was immunoSEQ multiplex PCR; TCRdb's version includes in-frame clones alone and lacks a portion of them. The sample yields 300,000 to 350,000 clones, 85% seen once. Sequences were derived from peripheral blood, sampled in a trial of Ad26.COV2.S vaccine versus placebo. Source of these receptors: a person between 18 and 65 years old who received the Ad26.COV2.S COVID-19 vaccine or a placebo. Each CDR3 is given with its conserved first and last residue. D genes are given only for firm matches. Clone size, where shown, is once, few, many, or a class for clones that have expanded.

>NA|TRBV28|TRBJ1-3|NA
CASSFGGNTIYF
TGTGCCAGCAGTTTCGGTGGAAACACCATATATTTT
>TRBD1|TRBV28|TRBJ1-5|few
CASSSRDRGTEQPQHF
TGTGCCAGCAGCTCAAGGGACAGGGGGACGGAGCAGCCCCAGCATTTT
>NA|TRBV28|TRBJ1-2|NA
CASSQLSSPSNYGYTF
TGTGCCAGCAGCCAATTAAGTTCACCGAGTAACTATGGCTACACCTTC
>TRBD2|TRBV28|TRBJ2-1|NA
CASSPLAGGRPYNEQFF
TGTGCCAGCAGCCCTCTGGCGGGGGGGCGCCCTTACAATGAGCAGTTCTTC
>TRBD1|TRBV4-2|TRBJ1-2|NA
CASSQSRTGMKGYTF
TGTGCCAGCAGCCAAAGTCGGACAGGGATGAAGGGCTACACCTTC
>TRBD2|TRBV11-2|TRBJ2-2|NA
CASAGRDTNTGELFF
TGTGCCAGCGCCGGGAGGGACACCAACACCGGGGAGCTGTTTTTT
>NA|TRBV9|TRBJ2-1|NA
CASSAIPTSYNEQFF
TGTGCCAGCAGCGCGATACCTACCTCCTACAATGAGCAGTTCTTC
>NA|TRBV7-2|TRBJ1-2|NA
CASSGNLGPSYGYTF
TGTGCCAGCAGCGGAAACCTGGGACCGTCCTATGGCTACACCTTC
>TRBD1|TRBV13|TRBJ2-1|NA
CASSDRTGVSNEQFF
TGTGCCAGCAGCGATCGGACAGGCGTGAGCAATGAGCAGTTCTTC
>NA|TRBV7-9|TRBJ1-3|few
CASSLSGNTIYF
TGTGCCAGCAGCTTGTCTGGAAACACCATATATTTT
>NA|TRBV5-6|TRBJ1-1|NA
CASSVNTEAFF
TGTGCCAGCAGTGTAAACACTGAAGCTTTCTTT
>NA|TRBV5-5|TRBJ2-7|NA
CASSFRTDSYEQYF
TGTGCCAGCAGCTTCCGGACAGACTCCTACGAGCAGTACTTC
>NA|TRBV2|TRBJ2-7|NA
CASSGAAVRGEQYF
TGTGCCAGCAGTGGGGCGGCGGTGCGGGGCGAGCAGTACTTC
>NA|TRBV9|TRBJ1-3|NA
CASSSGRSGNTIYF
TGTGCCAGCAGCTCAGGAAGATCCGGAAACACCATATATTTT
>NA|TRBV29-1|TRBJ2-5|NA
CSVASSAGETQYF
TGCAGCGTTGCCTCCTCGGCTGGGGAGACCCAGTACTTC
>NA|TRBV3-1/TRBV3-2|TRBJ2-5|NA
CASSQTRVETQYF
TGTGCCAGCAGCCAAACGCGGGTGGAGACCCAGTACTTC
>TRBD2|TRBV9|TRBJ2-1|NA
CASSLTSGGAVGAYNEQFF
TGTGCCAGCAGCTTAACTAGCGGGGGGGCCGTGGGAGCCTACAATGAGCAGTTCTTC
>TRBD1|TRBV7-9|TRBJ1-2|NA
CASSLGPGPQGAGGYTF
TGTGCCAGCAGCTTGGGCCCCGGGCCACAGGGGGCAGGTGGCTACACCTTC
>NA|TRBV24-1|TRBJ2-5|NA
CATSSGDGTQYF
TGTGCCACCAGTTCAGGGGACGGGACCCAGTACTTC
>NA|TRBV5-1|TRBJ2-1|NA
CASSLMATGSYNEQFF
TGCGCCAGCAGCTTGATGGCTACAGGTTCCTACAATGAGCAGTTCTTC
>TRBD1|TRBV6-5|TRBJ2-1|NA
CASSLTGTGLDEQFF
TGTGCCAGCAGCTTAACCGGGACAGGGCTGGATGAGCAGTTCTTC
>TRBD2|TRBV6-6|TRBJ2-5|few
CASSSTSLSQTQYF
TGTGCCAGCAGTTCGACTAGCTTAAGTCAGACCCAGTACTTC
>NA|TRBV7-3|TRBJ1-2|NA
CASSYGGQSNYGYTF
TGTGCCAGCAGTTACGGGGGGCAGTCAAACTATGGCTACACCTTC
>NA|TRBV5-5|TRBJ2-2|NA
CASSRRDTGELFF
TGTGCCAGCAGCCGGAGGGACACCGGGGAGCTGTTTTTT
>TRBD2|TRBV6-5|TRBJ2-1|NA
CASTEMWGGNEQFF
TGTGCCAGCACCGAGATGTGGGGGGGGAATGAGCAGTTCTTC
>NA|TRBV25-1|TRBJ1-6|NA
CASSESGALRGNSPLHF
TGTGCCAGCAGTGAATCTGGGGCTCTCCGAGGGAATTCACCCCTCCACTTT
>NA|TRBV18|TRBJ2-1|NA
CASSPPGSSSYNEQFF
TGTGCCAGCTCACCACCGGGATCGAGCTCCTACAATGAGCAGTTCTTC
>NA|TRBV5-1|TRBJ2-1|NA
CASSLMGGTSYNEQFF
TGCGCCAGCAGCTTGATGGGCGGTACCTCCTACAATGAGCAGTTCTTC
>NA|TRBV2|TRBJ1-2|NA
CASSYLQEGYYGYTF
TGTGCCAGCAGTTATCTTCAGGAGGGGTACTATGGCTACACCTTC
>TRBD1|TRBV5-4|TRBJ1-2|NA
CASSLGRGRLGGYTF
TGTGCCAGCAGCTTGGGCAGGGGGCGCCTAGGGGGCTACACCTTC
>TRBD2|TRBV11-3|TRBJ2-1|NA
CASSLDSGAYNEQFF
TGTGCCAGCAGCTTAGATAGCGGGGCCTACAATGAGCAGTTCTTC
>TRBD2|TRBV7-2|TRBJ2-7|NA
CASSQTSGGANEQYF
TGTGCCAGCAGCCAAACTAGCGGGGGGGCCAACGAGCAGTACTTC
>TRBD1|TRBV5-6|TRBJ1-1|NA
CASSFRTGLNTEAFF
TGTGCCAGCAGCTTCAGGACAGGGTTAAACACTGAAGCTTTCTTT
>TRBD2|TRBV29-1|TRBJ2-7|NA
CSVELAGGYEQYF
TGCAGCGTTGAGCTAGCGGGGGGCTACGAGCAGTACTTC
>NA|TRBV7-9|TRBJ2-3|few
CASSLGQGTDTQYF
TGTGCCAGCAGCTTAGGACAGGGCACAGATACGCAGTATTTT
>NA|TRBV3-1/TRBV3-2|TRBJ1-5|NA
CASSQGTSGNQPQHF
TGTGCCAGCAGCCAGGGGACATCAGGCAATCAGCCCCAGCATTTT
>NA|TRBV29-1|TRBJ1-5|NA
CSVVVGATGNQPQHF
TGCAGCGTTGTAGTAGGGGCTACGGGCAATCAGCCCCAGCATTTT
>TRBD1|TRBV28|TRBJ1-5|once
CASRDHRGRSNQPQHF
TGTGCCAGCAGAGACCACAGGGGTCGTAGCAATCAGCCCCAGCATTTT
>NA|TRBV14|TRBJ1-2|NA
CASSQSTGFGYTF
TGTGCCAGCAGCCAGAGTACAGGGTTTGGCTACACCTTC
>TRBD1|TRBV7-3|TRBJ2-3|NA
CASSLTGQGFTDTQYF
TGTGCCAGCAGCTTAACGGGACAGGGATTCACAGATACGCAGTATTTT
>TRBD2|TRBV30|TRBJ2-1|NA
CAWSSGGSYNEQFF
TGTGCCTGGAGTAGCGGGGGTTCCTACAATGAGCAGTTCTTC
>NA|TRBV30|TRBJ2-5|NA
CAWSVGDSGETQYF
TGTGCCTGGAGTGTAGGAGACTCGGGGGAGACCCAGTACTTC
>NA|TRBV28|TRBJ1-5|NA
CASSLPGGNQPQHF
TGTGCCAGCAGTCTCCCTGGGGGCAATCAGCCCCAGCATTTT
>TRBD1|TRBV27|TRBJ1-1|NA
CASSERTGWRRTEAFF
TGTGCCAGCAGCGAGAGGACAGGGTGGAGGAGGACTGAAGCTTTCTTT
>TRBD2|TRBV13|TRBJ2-1|NA
CASSSPGGGHNEQFF
TGTGCCAGCAGCTCACCGGGCGGGGGGCACAATGAGCAGTTCTTC
>NA|TRBV9|TRBJ2-5|NA
CASSPPPASSWETQYF
TGTGCCAGCAGCCCTCCCCCCGCTAGCTCCTGGGAGACCCAGTACTTC
>NA|TRBV2|TRBJ1-4|NA
CASNPASMGGEKLFF
TGTGCCAGCAACCCAGCGTCCATGGGTGGGGAAAAACTGTTTTTT
>TRBD1|TRBV27|TRBJ1-3|NA
CASSPIVAGGFSGNTIYF
TGTGCCAGCAGCCCAATCGTGGCAGGGGGGTTCTCTGGAAACACCATATATTTT